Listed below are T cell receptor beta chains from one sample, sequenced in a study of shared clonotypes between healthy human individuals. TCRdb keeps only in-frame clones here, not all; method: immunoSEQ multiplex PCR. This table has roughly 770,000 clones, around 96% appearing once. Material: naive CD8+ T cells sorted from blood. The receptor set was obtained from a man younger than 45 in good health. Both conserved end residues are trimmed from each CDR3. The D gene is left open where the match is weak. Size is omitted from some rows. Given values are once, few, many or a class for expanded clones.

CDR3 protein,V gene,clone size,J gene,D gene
SVLLPNHNEQF,TRBV29-1,-,TRBJ2-1,-
ASSSLGRGEF,TRBV11-2,-,TRBJ2-1,-
ASSERSAKQPQH,TRBV6-1,-,TRBJ1-5,-
ASSYLDPSPYGYT,TRBV6-5,-,TRBJ1-2,-
ASSVVPGQAYEQY,TRBV9,-,TRBJ2-7,-
SVGGTSGTTYNEQF,TRBV29-1,-,TRBJ2-1,TRBD2
ASSLAGGQETQY,TRBV7-9,-,TRBJ2-5,-
ASSLQYGLGYT,TRBV11-2,-,TRBJ1-2,-
ASSPKKDPSGKQETQY,TRBV4-2,-,TRBJ2-5,TRBD2
ASSLNQRQGLTGELF,TRBV11-2,-,TRBJ2-2,-
ASSQSTSGRARYEQF,TRBV4-1,-,TRBJ2-1,TRBD2
ASSSTHDRLYEQY,TRBV28,-,TRBJ2-7,-
ASSNPGTGTDTQY,TRBV11-3,-,TRBJ2-3,TRBD1
SVDWDRDTDTQY,TRBV29-1,-,TRBJ2-3,TRBD1
ASSLPFDDWQGPTDTQY,TRBV7-2,-,TRBJ2-3,-
ASSLLGRDHGNTEAF,TRBV28,-,TRBJ1-1,-
ASSLIGGRFEQF,TRBV28,-,TRBJ2-1,TRBD2
ASGAEDGYT,TRBV6-1,-,TRBJ1-2,-
ASAGLAEGVDIQY,TRBV2,-,TRBJ2-4,TRBD2
SVISRDRDYVKNIQY,TRBV29-1,-,TRBJ2-4,TRBD1
ASSVDRGRRGDYEQY,TRBV7-9,-,TRBJ2-7,TRBD1
ASSVAQLNTEAF,TRBV9,once,TRBJ1-1,-
ASSSQDREETQY,TRBV5-4,-,TRBJ2-5,TRBD1
SAPLRHRPGMYEQF,TRBV29-1,-,TRBJ2-1,-
ASSEATGSYNEQF,TRBV6-1,-,TRBJ2-1,-
ASSQDRQSGYEQY,TRBV4-3,once,TRBJ2-7,-
ASSLSRTGIKPQH,TRBV27,-,TRBJ1-5,TRBD1
ASRTTGELF,TRBV5-1,-,TRBJ2-2,-
ASSFRDRGMHNEQF,TRBV19,once,TRBJ2-1,TRBD1
ASSESVMGQGKNIQY,TRBV10-2,few,TRBJ2-4,TRBD1
ASSLGTGPYEQY,TRBV5-1,-,TRBJ2-7,TRBD1
ASSPRAGGGTDTQY,TRBV7-8,-,TRBJ2-3,TRBD2
ASSYLAASSYNEQF,TRBV7-8,-,TRBJ2-1,TRBD2
ASSLRGRKPDTQY,TRBV11-2,-,TRBJ2-3,TRBD2
ASSPWTSGRQETQY,TRBV7-2,-,TRBJ2-5,TRBD2
ASSRSGGYTEAF,TRBV27,-,TRBJ1-1,-
ASSVGRENIQY,TRBV9,-,TRBJ2-4,-
SVEDLTVYGYT,TRBV29-1,-,TRBJ1-2,-
ASSLVSRGNDGYT,TRBV4-3,-,TRBJ1-2,-
ASSHPGGLTGELF,TRBV11-3,-,TRBJ2-2,-
ASCGTVRADEQF,TRBV2,-,TRBJ2-1,-
ASSTFLRGFSGNTIY,TRBV28,-,TRBJ1-3,-
ASSWDRSVSGYT,TRBV6-5,-,TRBJ1-2,TRBD1
SVAGIDSPKNYNEQF,TRBV29-1,once,TRBJ2-1,-
ASSRDRGRYNEQF,TRBV4-3,-,TRBJ2-1,TRBD1
SVEASSQNTGELF,TRBV29-1,-,TRBJ2-2,-
STPRDRGFPPGQF,TRBV29-1,-,TRBJ2-1,TRBD1
ASSLISRTMGEQY,TRBV7-9,-,TRBJ2-7,-
ASSFLTVTSGMVEQF,TRBV11-2,-,TRBJ2-1,TRBD2
ASSSTRAGDYEQY,TRBV5-1,-,TRBJ2-7,-
ASSYSDWGAGGLF,TRBV6-5,-,TRBJ2-2,TRBD1
ASSSSGVTYNEQF,TRBV11-2,-,TRBJ2-1,TRBD2
ASSYRRGTTDTQY,TRBV27,-,TRBJ2-3,-
AVGQGSYEQY,TRBV10-3,-,TRBJ2-7,-